A selection of T cell receptor beta chains follows, all from one sample in a study of identical twins. TCRdb passed the 5' RACE reads through MiXCR, listing each CDR3 protein once. The data show around 960,000 distinct CDR3 sequences, about 12% seen once. These same records also appear under a second study, on yellow fever vaccine responses in identical twins.

Material: PBMCs. These receptors all come from a woman between 18 and 29 years old in good health. Both conserved end residues are part of each CDR3. A D gene is named only where the DNA matches it firmly. The listing skips clone size in some rows; elsewhere it reads once, few, many or a size class.

D	V	length	size	J	CDR3	DNA
TRBD2	TRBV27	16	NA	TRBJ2-7	CASSRATSGRTYEQYF	TGTGCCAGCAGTCGCGCGACTAGCGGGAGAACCTACGAGCAGTACTTC
NA	TRBV5-1	12	NA	TRBJ1-6	CASRVDNSPLHF	TGCGCCAGCAGGGTAGATAATTCACCCCTCCACTTT
TRBD1	TRBV28	18	NA	TRBJ1-6	CASSLTPGQGWPNSPLHF	TGTGCCAGCAGTTTAACGCCGGGACAGGGATGGCCTAATTCACCCCTCCACTTT
TRBD2	TRBV20-1	15	NA	TRBJ2-3	CSAPPTSAITDTQYF	TGCAGTGCTCCCCCGACTAGCGCGATAACAGATACGCAGTATTTT
TRBD2	TRBV25-1	13	few	TRBJ2-5	CASSASGRETQYF	TGTGCCAGCAGCGCTAGCGGCAGGGAGACCCAGTACTTC
NA	TRBV12-3/TRBV12-4	14	few	TRBJ1-2	CASSLFGTFYGYTF	TGTGCCAGCAGTTTATTTGGGACCTTCTATGGCTACACCTTC
NA	TRBV20-1	15	NA	TRBJ2-1	CSARDHPEAFNEQFF	TGCAGTGCTAGAGACCACCCAGAAGCTTTCAATGAGCAGTTCTTC
TRBD1	TRBV9	14	NA	TRBJ2-2	CASSELRGRRELFF	TGTGCCAGCAGCGAACTCAGGGGGCGGCGGGAGCTGTTTTTT
NA	TRBV9	14	many	TRBJ1-5	CASSVDNSNQPQHF	TGTGCCAGCAGCGTGGACAATAGCAATCAGCCCCAGCATTTT
NA	TRBV5-1	17	many	TRBJ2-1	CASRPFVGAGSIDEQFF	TGCGCCAGCAGACCTTTTGTCGGTGCGGGATCTATCGATGAGCAGTTCTTC
TRBD2	TRBV24-1	15	NA	TRBJ2-1	CATSDISGSIDEQFF	TGTGCCACCAGTGATATAAGCGGGAGTATTGATGAGCAGTTCTTC
NA	TRBV24-1	12	many	TRBJ1-5	CATSGGNQPQHF	TGTGCCACCAGTGGCGGCAATCAGCCCCAGCATTTT
TRBD1	TRBV5-1	13	many	TRBJ1-2	CASTAGQGNGYTF	TGCGCCAGCACCGCGGGACAGGGCAATGGCTACACCTTC
NA	TRBV29-1	14	few	TRBJ1-1	CSVEVPDRITEAFF	TGCAGCGTTGAAGTTCCAGACCGAATCACTGAAGCTTTCTTT
NA	TRBV20-1	15	many	TRBJ2-7	CSARAMEGAAYEQYF	TGCAGTGCTAGAGCGATGGAGGGGGCTGCCTACGAGCAGTACTTC
TRBD2	TRBV15	17	few	TRBJ2-3	CATSGPLAGLSTDTQYF	TGTGCCACCAGCGGACCCCTAGCGGGCCTGAGCACAGATACGCAGTATTTT
NA	TRBV27	15	few	TRBJ2-3	CASSFGISGTDTQYF	TGTGCCAGCAGTTTCGGCATAAGCGGCACAGATACGCAGTATTTT
NA	TRBV20-1	12	few	TRBJ2-7	CSAGLLPYEQYF	TGCAGTGCTGGACTACTCCCCTACGAGCAGTACTTC
NA	TRBV2	11	many	TRBJ2-2	CASRIGGELFF	TGTGCCAGCAGAATAGGCGGGGAGCTGTTTTTT
TRBD2	TRBV3-1	16	few	TRBJ2-3	CASSQGLAGLTDTQYF	TGTGCCAGCAGCCAAGGGCTAGCGGGATTGACCGATACGCAGTATTTT
TRBD1	TRBV7-9	14	many	TRBJ1-2	CASSSRTGGHGYTF	TGTGCCAGCAGCTCACGGACAGGGGGGCATGGCTACACCTTC
TRBD2	TRBV20-1	15	NA	TRBJ2-1	CSAPHPGRGGNEQFF	TGCAGTGCTCCCCATCCGGGGCGGGGGGGCAATGAGCAGTTCTTC
TRBD1	TRBV5-5	17	NA	TRBJ2-2	CASSSDRDRTNTGELFF	TGTGCCAGCAGCTCAGATAGGGACAGGACAAACACCGGGGAGCTGTTTTTT
NA	TRBV15	15	NA	TRBJ2-1	CATSRLAPPDNEQFF	TGTGCCACCAGCAGACTAGCTCCCCCGGACAATGAGCAGTTCTTC
NA	TRBV7-8	18	NA	TRBJ2-4	CASSLGPGASSDKNIQYF	TGTGCCAGCAGCTTAGGTCCGGGGGCTAGCTCGGACAAAAACATTCAGTACTTC
NA	TRBV4-1	16	many	TRBJ2-1	CASSQVGRQTYNEQFF	TGCGCCAGCAGCCAAGTGGGTAGACAAACGTACAATGAGCAGTTCTTC
NA	TRBV4-1	14	few	TRBJ2-1	CASSQDQTSNEQFF	TGCGCCAGCAGCCAAGATCAGACTAGCAATGAGCAGTTCTTC
NA	TRBV11-2	13	many	TRBJ2-7	CASSLGGAGEQYF	TGTGCCAGCAGCTTAGGGGGCGCGGGGGAGCAGTACTTC
NA	TRBV11-3	14	NA	TRBJ2-3	CASSYSGTTDTQYF	TGTGCCAGCAGCTATAGCGGAACCACAGATACGCAGTATTTT
NA	TRBV6-1	14	NA	TRBJ1-5	CASSQASSNQPQHF	TGTGCCAGCAGCCAGGCATCCAGCAATCAGCCCCAGCATTTT
NA	TRBV7-9	13	many	TRBJ1-4	CASSARDREKLFF	TGTGCCAGCAGCGCCCGGGACCGTGAAAAACTGTTTTTT
NA	TRBV5-5	13	few	TRBJ1-4	CASSGLDGEKLFF	TGTGCCAGCAGCGGACTCGACGGTGAAAAACTGTTTTTT
NA	TRBV7-9	13	few	TRBJ1-1	CASTKALNTEAFF	TGTGCCAGCACCAAAGCGCTGAACACTGAAGCTTTCTTT
NA	TRBV7-9	13	NA	TRBJ1-1	CASKREGWTEAFF	TGTGCCAGCAAGAGGGAGGGTTGGACTGAAGCTTTCTTT
TRBD1	TRBV7-9	15	NA	TRBJ2-3	CASSLGTVLTDTQYF	TGTGCCAGCAGCTTGGGGACAGTCTTGACAGATACGCAGTATTTT
TRBD1	TRBV5-1	13	few	TRBJ2-7	CASSLQGFDEQYF	TGCGCCAGCAGCTTACAGGGGTTCGACGAGCAGTACTTC
TRBD2	TRBV12-3/TRBV12-4	15	many	TRBJ2-7	CASSFGLAGGYEQYF	TGTGCCAGCAGTTTCGGACTAGCGGGAGGATACGAGCAGTACTTC
TRBD2	TRBV7-3	16	few	TRBJ2-5	CASSTGLAGEVETQYF	TGTGCCAGCAGCACGGGACTAGCGGGAGAAGTAGAGACCCAGTACTTC
NA	TRBV28	12	many	TRBJ2-1	CASSLFDWKQFF	TGTGCCAGCAGTTTGTTTGACTGGAAACAGTTCTTC
TRBD1	TRBV28	15	NA	TRBJ2-3	CASNWDRMNTDTQYF	TGTGCCAGCAACTGGGACAGGATGAACACAGATACGCAGTATTTT
NA	TRBV7-9	15	few	TRBJ2-1	CASSRSESSYNEQFF	TGTGCCAGCAGCCGCAGCGAGAGCTCCTACAATGAGCAGTTCTTC
NA	TRBV10-3	14	few	TRBJ2-3	CAIRASGGTDTQYF	TGTGCCATCAGGGCCTCGGGGGGCACAGATACGCAGTATTTT
NA	TRBV5-6	15	NA	TRBJ1-5	CASSARQEGNQPQHF	TGTGCCAGCAGCGCCCGACAGGAGGGCAATCAGCCCCAGCATTTT
TRBD1	TRBV6-2/TRBV6-3	17	NA	TRBJ2-7	CASSRETGTGASYEQYF	TGTGCCAGCAGCAGAGAGACCGGGACAGGGGCCTCCTACGAGCAGTACTTC
TRBD2	TRBV7-9	15	NA	TRBJ2-1	CASSLMAGDFHEQFF	TGTGCCAGCAGCTTAATGGCGGGGGATTTTCATGAGCAGTTCTTC
NA	TRBV28	13	few	TRBJ2-5	CASSFGQTETQYF	TGTGCCAGCAGTTTCGGTCAGACTGAGACCCAGTACTTC
TRBD2	TRBV29-1	15	NA	TRBJ2-2	CSVVGLAGTTGELFF	TGCAGCGTTGTAGGACTAGCGGGAACCACCGGGGAGCTGTTTTTT
NA	TRBV15	16	NA	TRBJ2-1	CATSRDLGPARNEQFF	TGTGCCACCAGCAGAGATTTGGGGCCCGCTAGAAATGAGCAGTTCTTC